The TCR beta chain described here comes from a study of blood T cell repertoires in COVID-19. As for the study in general: Samples of COVID-19 (acute and convalescent) were obtained from the United States, Italy and Spain. Sample material is recorded as cDNA or gDNA derived from T cells, B-cell-depleted T cells, or PBMCs.

The V gene's germline CDR1 is SGHRS and CDR2 YFSETQ. This CDR3 spans 16 amino acids. The V and J ends lost 4 bases and 0 bases respectively, with 13 bases between them. This clone was seen more than once but under ten times. The method was immunoSEQ multiplex PCR; TCRdb's version includes in-frame clones alone and lacks a portion of them. Among 400,000 or so clones listed, around 89% were seen once. The TCR was taken from a young man who had recovered from COVID-19. The sequenced material came from PBMCs or T cells enriched from blood (not recorded which). V and J are TRBV5-1 and TRBJ1-4, with TRBD1 as a possible D gene (5 bases). The CDR3 DNA is TGCGCCAGCAGCCTCGGGACTCTTGCAACTAATGAAAAACTGTTTTTT. It translates to CASSLGTLATNEKLFF.